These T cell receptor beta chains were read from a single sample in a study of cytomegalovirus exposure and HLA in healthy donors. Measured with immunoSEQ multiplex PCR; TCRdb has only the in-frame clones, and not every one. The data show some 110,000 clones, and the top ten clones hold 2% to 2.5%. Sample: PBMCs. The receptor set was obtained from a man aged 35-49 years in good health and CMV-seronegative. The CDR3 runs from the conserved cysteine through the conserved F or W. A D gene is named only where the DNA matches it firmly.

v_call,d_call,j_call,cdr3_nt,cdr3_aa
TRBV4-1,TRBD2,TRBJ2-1,TGCGCCAGCAGCCCTCGGACTAGCGGGAGCACTGAGCAGTTCTTC,CASSPRTSGSTEQFF
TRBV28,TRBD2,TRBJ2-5,TGTGCCAGCAGACGAGCCGGGACTAGCGGGACCTCGGGAGAGACCCAGTACTTC,CASRRAGTSGTSGETQYF
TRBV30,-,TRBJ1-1,TGTGCCTGGATGGGGGGGCTAGCCTCTAGGAACACTGAAGCTTTCTTT,CAWMGGLASRNTEAFF
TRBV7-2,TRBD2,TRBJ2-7,TGTGCCAGCCTCGCCCGGGAGGGCCGCGGGGAGCAGTACTTC,CASLAREGRGEQYF
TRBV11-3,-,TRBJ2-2,TGTGCCAGCAGCTTTAAAGGCACAGGCCCAAACACCGGGGAGCTGTTTTTT,CASSFKGTGPNTGELFF
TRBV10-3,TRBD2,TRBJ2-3,TGTGCCATCAGTGCGCGTAGCGGGGCTAGCACAGATACGCAGTATTTT,CAISARSGASTDTQYF
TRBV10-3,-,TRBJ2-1,TGTGCCATCAGTGCCACCGCGTCCCCGAGCTCCTACAATGAGCAGTTCTTC,CAISATASPSSYNEQFF
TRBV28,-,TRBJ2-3,TGTGCCAGCAGTGCCCCCTCGGATGACTTCACAGATACGCAGTATTTT,CASSAPSDDFTDTQYF
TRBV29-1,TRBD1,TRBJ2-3,TGCAGCGTCGGGACAGTACTCATAGTGGATACGCAGTATTTT,CSVGTVLIVDTQYF
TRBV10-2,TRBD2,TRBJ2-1,TGCGCCAGCAGTGGAGGGACTAGCGGGAGACCCTACAATGAGCAGTTCTTC,CASSGGTSGRPYNEQFF
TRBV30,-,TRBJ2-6,TGTGCCTGGAGCAAGCCGGGGTGGTCGGCTCCTGGGGCCAACGTCCTGACTTTC,CAWSKPGWSAPGANVLTF